This is a list of T cell receptor beta chains from one sample in a study of cytomegalovirus exposure and HLA in healthy donors. Generated by immunoSEQ multiplex PCR, the TCRdb table keeps only in-frame clones and is missing some. The sample has over 150,000 clones, 65% to 75% seen once; the top ten hold around 2.3%. Sequenced sample: PBMCs. These TCRs come from a man under 40 in good health and CMV-seronegative. Both conserved end residues are part of each CDR3. The order of the fields is V gene, clone size, D gene, J gene, CDR3 DNA, CDR3 protein. A D gene is named only where the DNA matches it firmly. Rows give clone size only sometimes, using once, few, many, or a class for an expanded clone.

V gene: TRBV28; clone size: once; D gene: TRBD1; J gene: TRBJ2-7; CDR3 DNA: TGTGCCAGCAGCAAGGGACAGTTCCCCTACGAGCAGTACTTC; CDR3 protein: CASSKGQFPYEQYF
V gene: TRBV7-2; clone size: .; D gene: .; J gene: TRBJ2-5; CDR3 DNA: TGTGCCAGCAGCTTGGAGGCGGGGTTCGTCCAGACCCAGTACTTC; CDR3 protein: CASSLEAGFVQTQYF
V gene: TRBV5-6; clone size: .; D gene: TRBD1; J gene: TRBJ1-2; CDR3 DNA: TGTGCCAGCAGCTTGGGACAGGGAGGAATATACGGCTACACCTTC; CDR3 protein: CASSLGQGGIYGYTF
V gene: TRBV19; clone size: .; D gene: .; J gene: TRBJ1-4; CDR3 DNA: TGTGCCACCAAGAGAACCGGGACTGCTAATGAAAAACTGTTTTTT; CDR3 protein: CATKRTGTANEKLFF
V gene: TRBV5-3; clone size: .; D gene: TRBD2; J gene: TRBJ2-5; CDR3 DNA: TGTGCCAGAAGCAGGGCGGGGGTGGAACAAGAGACCCAGTACTTC; CDR3 protein: CARSRAGVEQETQYF
V gene: TRBV5-6; clone size: .; D gene: .; J gene: TRBJ2-7; CDR3 DNA: TGTGCCAGCAGCTTGATTGGCGGCGAGCAGTACTTC; CDR3 protein: CASSLIGGEQYF
V gene: TRBV7-8; clone size: .; D gene: .; J gene: TRBJ2-1; CDR3 DNA: TGTGCCAGCAGCTTAGTGGGCAGGGATTTTGGTGAGCAGTTCTTC; CDR3 protein: CASSLVGRDFGEQFF
V gene: TRBV28; clone size: .; D gene: TRBD1; J gene: TRBJ1-5; CDR3 DNA: TGTGCCAGCAGTCTCCGGGACAGGGGGATGTTTGGCAATCAGCCCCAGCATTTT; CDR3 protein: CASSLRDRGMFGNQPQHF
V gene: TRBV15; clone size: once; D gene: TRBD2; J gene: TRBJ2-7; CDR3 DNA: TGTGCCACCAGCAGAACAGCGGGGAGCCCCTACGAGCAGTACTTC; CDR3 protein: CATSRTAGSPYEQYF
V gene: TRBV7-9; clone size: .; D gene: .; J gene: TRBJ2-7; CDR3 DNA: TGTGCCAGCAGCCCGGACGGGAGTAGCTCCTACGAGCAGTACTTC; CDR3 protein: CASSPDGSSSYEQYF
V gene: TRBV4-1; clone size: .; D gene: .; J gene: TRBJ1-2; CDR3 DNA: TGCGCCAGCAGCCAAGGGGACACCATCAGCTCCGGCTACACCTTC; CDR3 protein: CASSQGDTISSGYTF
V gene: TRBV6-1; clone size: .; D gene: .; J gene: TRBJ2-7; CDR3 DNA: TGTGCCAGCAGTGAACGGGATACCTACGAGCAGTACTTC; CDR3 protein: CASSERDTYEQYF
V gene: TRBV5-4; clone size: .; D gene: .; J gene: TRBJ2-7; CDR3 DNA: TGTGCCAGCAGCTTGGCGGGACTGGACTCCTACGAGCAGTACTTC; CDR3 protein: CASSLAGLDSYEQYF
V gene: TRBV10-3; clone size: .; D gene: TRBD2; J gene: TRBJ2-7; CDR3 DNA: TGTGCCATCAGTGATCCCGGGGGGATCGGGGACGAGCAGTACTTC; CDR3 protein: CAISDPGGIGDEQYF
V gene: TRBV27; clone size: .; D gene: .; J gene: TRBJ2-7; CDR3 DNA: TGTGCCAGCAGTTTAAAGGGGGGGGCCTACGAGCAGTACTTC; CDR3 protein: CASSLKGGAYEQYF
V gene: TRBV6-5; clone size: .; D gene: TRBD1; J gene: TRBJ2-7; CDR3 DNA: TGTGCCAGCAATTACGCCGGGACAGGGTCGACCTACGAGCAGTACTTC; CDR3 protein: CASNYAGTGSTYEQYF
V gene: TRBV5-4; clone size: .; D gene: TRBD1; J gene: TRBJ1-2; CDR3 DNA: TGTGCCAGCAGCATCAGGGGGCGTAACTATGGCTACACCTTC; CDR3 protein: CASSIRGRNYGYTF
V gene: TRBV19; clone size: once; D gene: .; J gene: TRBJ2-1; CDR3 DNA: TGTGCCAGTAGTATAAGTGTGGCAGCCTACAATGAGCAGTTCTTC; CDR3 protein: CASSISVAAYNEQFF
V gene: TRBV19; clone size: few; D gene: .; J gene: TRBJ1-5; CDR3 DNA: TGTGCCAGTTCCCTTTACGATGACTCGAATCAGCCCCAGAATTTT; CDR3 protein: CASSLYDDSNQPQNF
V gene: TRBV28; clone size: .; D gene: .; J gene: TRBJ2-7; CDR3 DNA: TGTGCCAGCAGTCTAACAGGGATTTCCTACGAGCAGTACTTC; CDR3 protein: CASSLTGISYEQYF
V gene: TRBV27; clone size: .; D gene: TRBD1; J gene: TRBJ1-5; CDR3 DNA: TGTGCCAGCAGACAGACAGGGGAAAGGCAGCCCCAGCATTTT; CDR3 protein: CASRQTGERQPQHF
V gene: TRBV9; clone size: once; D gene: .; J gene: TRBJ1-4; CDR3 DNA: TGTGCCAGCAGCGTAGGGGCAGGATTCAATGAAAAACTGTTTTTT; CDR3 protein: CASSVGAGFNEKLFF
V gene: TRBV25-1; clone size: .; D gene: TRBD1; J gene: TRBJ1-1; CDR3 DNA: TGTGCCAGCAGCGGGACAGGTCCCGCTCCGGAAGCTTTCTTT; CDR3 protein: CASSGTGPAPEAFF
V gene: TRBV28; clone size: .; D gene: .; J gene: TRBJ2-6; CDR3 DNA: TGTGCCAGCAGTTCGGGGTACTCTGGGGCCAACGTCCTGACTTTC; CDR3 protein: CASSSGYSGANVLTF
V gene: TRBV5-1; clone size: .; D gene: .; J gene: TRBJ1-1; CDR3 DNA: TGCGCCAGCAGCTCAACCTATAATCAGGGAAACACTGAAGCTTTCTTT; CDR3 protein: CASSSTYNQGNTEAFF
V gene: TRBV2; clone size: .; D gene: TRBD1; J gene: TRBJ2-7; CDR3 DNA: TGTGCCAGCCGACTTACCGGGACAGAACCCTACGAGCAGTACTTC; CDR3 protein: CASRLTGTEPYEQYF
V gene: TRBV6-4; clone size: .; D gene: .; J gene: TRBJ2-3; CDR3 DNA: TGTGCCAGCAGTGTCGGTGGGAGTGAAGATACGCAGTATTTT; CDR3 protein: CASSVGGSEDTQYF
V gene: TRBV2; clone size: .; D gene: .; J gene: TRBJ2-5; CDR3 DNA: TGTGCCAGCAGTCAAATCCAAGGACAGCAAGAGACCCAGTACTTC; CDR3 protein: CASSQIQGQQETQYF
V gene: TRBV7-9; clone size: .; D gene: .; J gene: TRBJ1-5; CDR3 DNA: TGTGCCAGCAGCTTACCGTATCAGCCCCAGCATTTT; CDR3 protein: CASSLPYQPQHF
V gene: TRBV2; clone size: .; D gene: .; J gene: TRBJ1-1; CDR3 DNA: TGTGCCAGCAGTCTGGACCCTCGAAACGGGGACACTGAAGCTTTCTTT; CDR3 protein: CASSLDPRNGDTEAFF
V gene: TRBV7-8; clone size: few; D gene: TRBD2; J gene: TRBJ2-7; CDR3 DNA: TGTGCCAGCAGCGCTAGGACTAGCGGGGGATTCCTTTCCTACGAGCAGTACTTC; CDR3 protein: CASSARTSGGFLSYEQYF
V gene: TRBV30; clone size: .; D gene: TRBD1; J gene: TRBJ1-1; CDR3 DNA: TGTGCCTGGACGACAGGGGGAGGTCACACTGAAGCTTTCTTT; CDR3 protein: CAWTTGGGHTEAFF
V gene: TRBV6-1; clone size: .; D gene: .; J gene: TRBJ1-4; CDR3 DNA: TGTGCCAGCAGTGAAGAGTACTATGAAAAACTGTTTTTT; CDR3 protein: CASSEEYYEKLFF